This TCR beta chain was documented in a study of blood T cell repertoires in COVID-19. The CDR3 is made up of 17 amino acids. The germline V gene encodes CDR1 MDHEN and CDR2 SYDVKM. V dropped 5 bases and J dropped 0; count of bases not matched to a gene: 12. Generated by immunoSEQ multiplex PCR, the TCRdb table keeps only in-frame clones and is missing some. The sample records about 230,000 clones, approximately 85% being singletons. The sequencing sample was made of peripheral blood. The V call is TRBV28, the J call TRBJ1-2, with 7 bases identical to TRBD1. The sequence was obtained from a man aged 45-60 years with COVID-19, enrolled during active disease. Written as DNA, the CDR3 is TGTGCCAGCAGTCCCCCCTCCCCGACAGGGACTAACTATGGCTACACCTTC. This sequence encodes CASSPPSPTGTNYGYTF.